This T cell receptor beta chain was captured by sequencing in a study of cytomegalovirus exposure and HLA in healthy donors (dated 2017 in TCRdb). Background on the whole study: According to an earlier analysis of 550 to 750 of the donors, 150 million to 200 million T cells yielded 90 million to 130 million unique TCR beta sequences and about 300 Gb of sequence data. Approximately 310 gigabases of sequencing data and roughly 80 million unique TCR sequences made up an early release that covered 640 HLA-typed donors. Rather than using new phenotypic data, the later analysis identified candidate immune exposures from TCR beta sequences and from how often those sequences occurred across donors. Roughly five DR-DQ haplotypes were treated as single units for association and clustering because of strong linkage in the cohort. An earlier analysis of several hundred of the donors used high-throughput TCR beta sequencing to judge whether each TCR beta V gene segment behaved as functional or pseudogenic. Of the 350 to 400 genotyped donors, approximately 83% fell in the genetic ancestry cluster associated with self-reported Caucasian donors. HLA typing covered class I and class II loci at four-digit resolution. The study aimed to test whether signatures of past pathogen exposure could be identified by cataloging public T cell receptors. A later genetic analysis took genome-wide SNP genotypes for 398 of the 666 donors and used that subset as a discovery cohort. To predict cytomegalovirus infection status, the study combined high-throughput TCR immunosequencing, statistical association of individual TCRs with disease status, and machine learning. The study profiled the T cell repertoires of 500 to 800 subjects by immunosequencing and related them to cytomegalovirus serostatus. Typing coverage varied by locus: about 620-630 donors for A, B, C, DRB1 and DQB1; 500 to 550 for DQA1; about 590 for DPA1; approximately 450 for DPB1. Along with the roughly 700-subject first cohort, a separate validation cohort of over a hundred different subjects was used. Across approximately 420 genotyped donors of the cohort, an average of about 240,000 unique TCR beta nucleotide sequences per donor were sequenced, and roughly a sixth of those sequences were non-productive. Every discovery cohort repertoire had been produced on one sequencing platform. To study patterns of TCR occurrence, a later analysis re-analyzed previously published TCR beta repertoires from just over 650 donors and added high-resolution HLA genotyping. Alongside the repertoire data, information on donor age, sex, ethnicity and CMV serostatus was compiled.

What the study reported, not specific to this receptor: Because the 87-base-pair reads could not distinguish some IMGT-functional V segments, including TRBV6-2 and TRBV6-3, those segments were excluded. Because some donors lacked HLA typing at each locus, the association tests relied only on the typed subset. The study listed 164 TCR beta chains as associated with cytomegalovirus. Linkage disequilibrium might explain the correlated functional status among segregating V segments, but an unknown experimental factor could not be ruled out. When HLA alleles, especially DR and DQ, strongly co-occurred, TCR associations were difficult to assign to individual alleles. In both the original and validation cohorts, the classifier was reported to diagnose cytomegalovirus status with high specificity and sensitivity. The presence/absence analyses assumed that sequencing depth was roughly uniform across donors, and that assumption may not be true. The cohort was sequenced for TCR beta chains only, and without alpha or paired-chain data the features that could be detected were limited. In a later analysis, the rate of TCR association differed among HLA loci, with DRB1 alleles having the most associated TCRs and HLA-C alleles having the fewest. For the cohort, immune exposure information was limited to CMV serostatus. Three of the identified cytomegalovirus-associated TCR beta chains were confirmed in vitro to be specific for cytomegalovirus antigens. In a later analysis, HLA-associated TCR beta chains were found to be more clonally expanded and to have lower generation probabilities than equally common non-associated chains. In a later genetic analysis, a missense DCLRE1C variant was associated with V-gene and J-gene trimming of TCR beta chains, and the association was replicated in an independent cohort. The sequencing pipeline was judged likely to have produced a cluster of highly shared sequence variants as a technical artifact. A later analysis reported that several top co-occurrence clusters appeared linked to parvovirus B19, influenza, CMV and Epstein-Barr virus. A later genetic analysis reported fewer N-insertions in productive TCRs among donors in an Asian-associated ancestry cluster than the roughly 700-donor mean. In a later analysis, over 15,000 TCR beta sequences were associated with specific HLA alleles at a false discovery rate of 0.05. The earlier analysis of approximately 590 of the donors excluded roughly 17 rarely observed V segments, including chromosome 9 orphons, because counts were too low. While some public TCRs were present in many individuals, most TCR sequences turned up only very rarely across donors. The authors suggested that the approach could potentially be generalized to other disease states and immunological phenotypes. A further reported finding was that TCR beta sequences accurately predicted the HLA-A and HLA-B alleles for most subjects in the first cohort. A later analysis found that most CMV-associated TCR beta chains appeared HLA-restricted, with HLA associations seemingly driven largely by CMV exposure. Broadly in line with IMGT annotations, most TCR beta V segments showed up in productive rearrangements about 90% or about 30% of the time in an earlier analysis of 587 of the donors.

Reading the germline V gene gives CDR1 LGHNA and CDR2 YNFKEQ. Taken from cysteine to phenylalanine, the CDR3 has 15 residues. The DNA shown is the 45-base CDR3, in frame from base 1. Library preparation used the immunoSEQ multiplex PCR assay. A mixture of 60 forward primers for TCR Vbeta segments and 13 reverse primers for TCR Jbeta segments was used in the multiplex PCR. The CDR3 region of rearranged TCR beta genes was amplified from genomic DNA by a multiplex PCR assay. The amplified TCR beta libraries were sequenced on the Illumina HiSeq System as 87-base-pair reads. On the authors' methods: Across the 666 repertoires, a later analysis counted roughly 77 million unique TCR beta chains, around 10 million of which were shared by at least two donors. Raw reads were error-corrected and collapsed into unique sequences with a nearest-neighbor algorithm that merged closely related sequences to remove PCR and sequencing errors. To assign V, D and J gene segments, CDR3 sequences were aligned to IMGT reference sequences. Each retained sequence needed at least a six-nucleotide match to both a V gene segment and a J gene segment. A rearrangement counted as productive if the CDR3 had no stop codons and remained in frame with V and J, and every other rearrangement counted as non-productive. Following IMGT convention, CDR3 was defined as the stretch from the second conserved V-encoded cysteine to the conserved J-encoded phenylalanine. Sequences without an unambiguous match to a single V gene segment were excluded from the earlier analysis of a few hundred of the donors. In an earlier analysis of roughly 500 of the donors, V segments were called functional above 56.7% productive rearrangements and were called segregating when the between-donor standard deviation exceeded 5%. To diagnose cytomegalovirus status from the catalog of TCR beta chain sequences, a statistical classification framework was built. In a later analysis, V and J genes were assigned by comparing TCR nucleotide sequences against IMGT/GENE-DB human TR gene sequences. A later analysis assigned CDR3 sequences and most-parsimonious VDJ recombination scenarios with the TCRdist pipeline. A later analysis defined each TCR beta chain by its CDR3 amino acid sequence plus V-gene family, and excluded reads lacking a unique V-gene family. To address suspected cross-contamination and a sequencing artifact, a later analysis removed roughly 580 highly shared, low-generation-probability nucleotide sequences. In a later analysis, a clonal expansion index was calculated for each public chain from normalized within-repertoire ranks of inferred template counts. In a later analysis, generation probabilities were computed with a VDJ recombination model fitted to out-of-frame rearrangements, and the resulting probabilities were checked against IGoR. A later analysis scored TCR-TCR, TCR-HLA and TCR-CMV co-occurrence with hypergeometric tests, applying a repertoire-size bias correction to TCR pairs. False discovery rates were estimated in a later analysis by permuting HLA or CMV assignments 20 times. In a later analysis, co-occurring TCRs were grouped with DBSCAN, and TCRdist sequence similarity was added when clustering was performed within HLA-allele-positive subsets. Repertoires with fewer than 30,000 or more than 120,000 public chains, plus five repertoires with anomalous nucleotide sharing, were excluded from co-occurrence clustering. Drawn from immuneACCESS, this table holds only the in-frame rearrangements with V and J called that TCRdb kept. Clones are partly lost; checked studies trace under half to an unresolved V gene and leave the rest unexplained. V and J calls and clone size are copied from that table; D and trimming were computed from the DNA. A total of about 120,000 clones appear in this sample, 70% to 90% of them only once. About 1.8% of the sample lies in the top ten.

In total, roughly 710 healthy bone marrow donors made up the cohort. At the time of sampling, every cohort member was nominally healthy, though immune exposures that went unrecorded were likely present. The donor tested CMV seronegative, placing the donor among the 350 to 400 seronegative members of the cohort. A peripheral blood sample was provided by each donor, and peripheral blood mononuclear cells were used for TCR beta sequencing. The Qiagen DNeasy Blood Extraction Kit was used to extract genomic DNA from the blood cell samples. Turning to this clone: No cognate antigen has been identified for it. Per-nucleotide qualities are absent, and no much larger clonotype sits a single base away.

The sequence links TRBV4-2 to TRBJ2-5; 7 middle bases align to TRBD2. The J call may be in error: the DNA end matches TRBJ2-7 better. The sample taken for sequencing was PBMCs. The TCR originated in a middle-aged man in good health and CMV-seronegative. The DNA sequence is TGTGCCAGCAGCCAAGAAGTGGGGGGGGGCTACGAGCAGTACTTC. Its protein is CASSQEVGGGYEQYF.